The 9 T cell receptor beta chains in this list originate from one sample, sequenced in a study of cytomegalovirus exposure and HLA in healthy donors. The PCR was carried out with 60 Vbeta primers and 13 Jbeta primers. Libraries were prepared by immunoSEQ multiplex PCR; TCRdb keeps only in-frame clonotypes and omits some of them. Among roughly 98,000 clones listed, about 81% were seen once. The material sequenced was PBMCs. The receptors here all came from a middle-aged man in good health and CMV-seronegative.

The chain recombines TRBV6-1 with TRBJ1-2, with unresolved D. The length of the CDR3 is 12 residues. CDR1 and CDR2 from the germline V gene are MNHNS and SASEGT. Trimming left V 7 bases short and J 2 bases short, with 8 bases between. CDR3 amino acids: CASKGGNYGYTF. Here the CDR3 DNA reads TGTGCCAGCAAAGGCGGCAACTATGGCTACACCTTC.

The table lists this clone with a few counts. The chain has TRBV6-5 and TRBJ2-4; D may be TRBD1 (6 bases). Germline V gene data show CDR1 as MNHEY and CDR2 as SVGAGI. The CDR3 runs 13 residues. V lost 2 bases, J lost 7 bases, and 9 bases lay in between. As DNA, the CDR3 is TGTGCCAGCAGTTACGGGCAGGGGAACATTCAGTACTTC. The encoded protein is CASSYGQGNIQYF.

The chain has TRBV7-9 and TRBJ2-7; the match to TRBD1 covers 7 bases. The V and J ends lost 2 bases and 2 bases, in that order; junction bases with no gene match: 3. This CDR3 has 14 residues. Germline CDR1 reads SEHNR; CDR2 reads FQNEAQ (reference sequence). CDR3 in amino acids: CASSLWDRTYEQYF. The CDR3 coding sequence is TGTGCCAGCAGCTTATGGGACAGAACCTACGAGCAGTACTTC.

This rearrangement joins TRBV7-8 to TRBJ2-5; 11 bases match TRBD2. The CDR3 runs to 13 residues. Germline CDR1 SGHVS, CDR2 FQNEAQ. V was clipped by 5 bases and J by 5 bases; unmatched bases: 1. CDR3 sequence reads: CASSRTSGETQYF. The CDR3 DNA is TGTGCCAGCAGCCGGACTAGCGGGGAGACCCAGTACTTC.

The J gene is TRBJ2-7, the V gene TRBV5-6, with D uncertain. The CDR3 has 13 amino acids. The germline V gene encodes CDR1 SGHDT and CDR2 YYEEEE. V was pared by 2 bases and J by 3 bases, with 9 bases between. CDR3 loop: CASSLEALYEQYF. As DNA, the CDR3 is TGTGCCAGCAGCTTAGAGGCACTCTACGAGCAGTACTTC.

The chain joins TRBV29-1 to TRBJ2-7, with 7 bases matching TRBD1. CDR3 length: 14 amino acids. The ends lost 6 bases at V and 0 bases at J; junction bases unmatched: 8. The germline V gene encodes CDR1 SQVTM and CDR2 ANQGSEA. CDR3 region: CSVLSTGSSYEQYF. In DNA, the CDR3 is TGCAGCGTCCTTTCGACAGGGAGCTCCTACGAGCAGTACTTC.

The chain carries TRBV7-7 and TRBJ2-2; 8 nucleotides match TRBD1. The CDR3 runs 15 residues. The V gene's germline CDR1 is SSHAT and CDR2 FNYEAQ (reference sequence). Trimming removed 5 bases from V and 4 bases from J; junction bases left unmatched: 6. Written as DNA, the CDR3 is TGTGCCAGCAGCCCAAGGACAGGGCTCACCGGGGAGCTGTTTTTT. Translating it yields CASSPRTGLTGELFF.

The chain employs TRBV29-1 and TRBJ1-4; D possibly corresponds to TRBD1 (5 bases). The CDR3 is 12 residues long. Germline CDR1 reads SQVTM; CDR2 reads ANQGSEA. The ends were cut back, 7 bases at V and 1 base at J, with 7 bases in the middle. The CDR3 loop reads CSAGETNEKLFF. In nucleotides, the CDR3 is TGCAGCGCGGGGGAAACTAATGAAAAACTGTTTTTT.

This clone has only a few counts. The chain links TRBV10-1 to TRBJ1-1; no clear D gene. The CDR3 spans 13 residues. V was clipped by 6 bases and J by 6 bases, with 14 bases between them. Germline assignment: CDR1 WNHNN and CDR2 SYGVQD (reference sequence). The CDR3 DNA reads TGCGCCAGCAGCGAATACTCCGGGGCTGAAGCTTTCTTT. The encoded protein is CASSEYSGAEAFF.